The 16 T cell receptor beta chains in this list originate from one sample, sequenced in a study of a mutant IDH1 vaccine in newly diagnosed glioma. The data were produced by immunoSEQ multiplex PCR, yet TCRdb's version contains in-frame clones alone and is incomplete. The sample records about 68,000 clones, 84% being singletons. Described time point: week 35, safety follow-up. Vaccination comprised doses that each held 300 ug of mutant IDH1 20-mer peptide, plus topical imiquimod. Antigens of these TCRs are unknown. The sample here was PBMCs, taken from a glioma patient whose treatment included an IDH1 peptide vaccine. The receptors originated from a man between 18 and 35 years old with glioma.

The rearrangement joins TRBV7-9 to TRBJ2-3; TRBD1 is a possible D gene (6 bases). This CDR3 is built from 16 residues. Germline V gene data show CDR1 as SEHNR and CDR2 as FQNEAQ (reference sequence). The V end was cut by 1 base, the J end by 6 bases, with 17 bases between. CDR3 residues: CASSLGGGKVTDTQYF. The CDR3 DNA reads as TGTGCCAGCAGCTTAGGAGGGGGAAAAGTAACTGATACGCAGTATTTT.

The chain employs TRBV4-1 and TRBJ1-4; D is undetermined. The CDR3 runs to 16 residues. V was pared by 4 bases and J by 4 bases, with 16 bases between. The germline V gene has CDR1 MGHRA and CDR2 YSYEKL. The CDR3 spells CASSPQETLINEKLFF. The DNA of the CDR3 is TGCGCCAGCAGCCCACAAGAGACATTGATTAATGAAAAACTGTTTTTT.

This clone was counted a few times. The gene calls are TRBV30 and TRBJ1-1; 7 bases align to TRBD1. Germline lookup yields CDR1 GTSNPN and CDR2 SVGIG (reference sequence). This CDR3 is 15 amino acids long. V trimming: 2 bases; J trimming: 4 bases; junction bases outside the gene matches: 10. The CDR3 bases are TGTGCCTGGAGTCCTTTACAGGGGCGGCGCACTGAAGCTTTCTTT. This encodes CAWSPLQGRRTEAFF.

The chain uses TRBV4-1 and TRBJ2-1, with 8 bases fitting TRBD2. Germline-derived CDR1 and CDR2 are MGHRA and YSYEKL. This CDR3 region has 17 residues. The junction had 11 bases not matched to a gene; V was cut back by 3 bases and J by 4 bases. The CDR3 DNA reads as TGCGCCAGCAGCCAGAGGGTGGGACTAGGACTTTACAATGAGCAGTTCTTC. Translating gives CASSQRVGLGLYNEQFF.

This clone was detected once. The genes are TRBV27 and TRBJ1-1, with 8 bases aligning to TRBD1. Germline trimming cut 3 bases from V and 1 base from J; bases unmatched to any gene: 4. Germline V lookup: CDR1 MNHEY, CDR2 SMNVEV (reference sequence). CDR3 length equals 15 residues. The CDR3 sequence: CASSFRTGRNTEAFF. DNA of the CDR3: TGTGCCAGCAGTTTTAGGACAGGGAGGAACACTGAAGCTTTCTTT.

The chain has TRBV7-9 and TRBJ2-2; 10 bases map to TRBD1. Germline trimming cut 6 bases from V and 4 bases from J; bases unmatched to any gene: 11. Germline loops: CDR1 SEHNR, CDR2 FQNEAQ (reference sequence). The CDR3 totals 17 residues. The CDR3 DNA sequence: TGTGCCAGCAGTCAGGACAGGGGGAGTTGGTTCACCGGGGAGCTGTTTTTT. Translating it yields CASSQDRGSWFTGELFF.

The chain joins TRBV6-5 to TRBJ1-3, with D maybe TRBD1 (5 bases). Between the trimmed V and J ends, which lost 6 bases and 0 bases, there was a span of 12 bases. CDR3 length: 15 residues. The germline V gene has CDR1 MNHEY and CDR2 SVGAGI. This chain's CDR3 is CASRMGRYSGNTIYF. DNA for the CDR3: TGTGCCAGCAGAATGGGACGTTACTCTGGAAACACCATATATTTT.

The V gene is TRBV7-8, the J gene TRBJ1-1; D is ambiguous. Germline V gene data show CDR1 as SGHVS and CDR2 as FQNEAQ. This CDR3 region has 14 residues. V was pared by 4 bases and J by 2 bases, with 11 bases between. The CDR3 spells CASSSDRPNTEAFF. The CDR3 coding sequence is TGTGCCAGCAGCTCCGACCGACCTAACACTGAAGCTTTCTTT.

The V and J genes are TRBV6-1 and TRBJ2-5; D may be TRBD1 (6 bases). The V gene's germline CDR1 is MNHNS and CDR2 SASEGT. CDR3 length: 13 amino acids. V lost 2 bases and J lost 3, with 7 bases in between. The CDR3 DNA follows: TGTGCCAGCAGTGAAACAGGGAAAGAGACCCAGTACTTC. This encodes CASSETGKETQYF.

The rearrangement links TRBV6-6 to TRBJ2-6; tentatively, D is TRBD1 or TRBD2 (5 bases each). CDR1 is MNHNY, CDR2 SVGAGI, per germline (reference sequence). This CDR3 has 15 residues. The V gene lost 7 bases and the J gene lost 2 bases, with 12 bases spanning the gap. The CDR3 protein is CASTYGTPGANVLTF. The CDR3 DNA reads TGTGCCAGCACCTACGGGACGCCTGGGGCCAACGTCCTGACTTTC.

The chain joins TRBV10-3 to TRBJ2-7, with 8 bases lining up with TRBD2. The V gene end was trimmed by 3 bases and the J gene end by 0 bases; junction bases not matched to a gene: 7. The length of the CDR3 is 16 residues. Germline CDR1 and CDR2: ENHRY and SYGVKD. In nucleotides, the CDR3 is TGTGCCATCAGTGACCTAACTAGCGGAGCCTCCTACGAGCAGTACTTC. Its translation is CAISDLTSGASYEQYF.

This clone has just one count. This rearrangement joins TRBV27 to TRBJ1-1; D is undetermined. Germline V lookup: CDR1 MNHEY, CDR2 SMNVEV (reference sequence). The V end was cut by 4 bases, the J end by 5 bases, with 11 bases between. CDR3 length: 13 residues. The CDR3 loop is CASSYSGSTEAFF. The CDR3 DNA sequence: TGTGCCAGCAGTTATTCGGGAAGTACTGAAGCTTTCTTT.

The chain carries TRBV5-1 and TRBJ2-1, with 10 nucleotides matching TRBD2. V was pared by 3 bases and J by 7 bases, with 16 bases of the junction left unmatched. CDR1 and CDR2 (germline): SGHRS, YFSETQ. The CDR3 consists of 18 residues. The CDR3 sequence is CASSSRLDLSGRSNEQFF. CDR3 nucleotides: TGCGCCAGCAGCTCCCGCCTAGACCTTAGCGGGAGGTCGAATGAGCAGTTCTTC.

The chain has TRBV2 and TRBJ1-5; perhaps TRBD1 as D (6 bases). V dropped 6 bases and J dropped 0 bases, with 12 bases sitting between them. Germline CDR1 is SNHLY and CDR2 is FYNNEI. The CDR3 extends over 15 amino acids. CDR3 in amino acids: CASRLQGYSNQPQHF. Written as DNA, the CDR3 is TGTGCCAGCAGGTTACAGGGCTATAGCAATCAGCCCCAGCATTTT.

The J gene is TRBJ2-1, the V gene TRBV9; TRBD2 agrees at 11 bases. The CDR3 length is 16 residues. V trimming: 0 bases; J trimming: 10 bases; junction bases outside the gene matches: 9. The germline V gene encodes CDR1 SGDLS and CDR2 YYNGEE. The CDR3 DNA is TGTGCCAGCAGCGTAGGAAGTCTAGCGGGAGGTGACGAGCAGTTCTTC. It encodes CASSVGSLAGGDEQFF. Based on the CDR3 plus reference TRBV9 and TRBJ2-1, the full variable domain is DSGVTQTPKHLITATGQRVTLRCSPRSGDLSVYWYQQSLDQGLQFLIQYYNGEERAKGNILERFSAQQFPDLHSELNLSSLELGDSALYFCASSVGSLAGGDEQFFGPGTRLTVL.

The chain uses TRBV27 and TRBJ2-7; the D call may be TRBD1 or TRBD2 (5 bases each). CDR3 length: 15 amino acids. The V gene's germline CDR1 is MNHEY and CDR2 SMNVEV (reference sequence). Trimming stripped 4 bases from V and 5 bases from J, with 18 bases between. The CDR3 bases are TGTGCCAGCAGTTCCCACAGCGGATTGGACAACGAGCAGTACTTC. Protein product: CASSSHSGLDNEQYF.